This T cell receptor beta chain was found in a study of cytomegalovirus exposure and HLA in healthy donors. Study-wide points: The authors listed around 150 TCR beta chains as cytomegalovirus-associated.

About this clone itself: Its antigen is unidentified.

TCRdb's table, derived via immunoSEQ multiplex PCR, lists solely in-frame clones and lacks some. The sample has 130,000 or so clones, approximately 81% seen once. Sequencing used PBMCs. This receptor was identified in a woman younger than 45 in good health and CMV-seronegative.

CDR3 region: CASSRQGGDNEKLFF. In DNA form, the CDR3 reads TGCGCCAGCAGTCGACAGGGCGGGGATAATGAAAAACTGTTTTTT. The chain employs TRBV5-1 and TRBJ1-4; 7 nucleotides line up with TRBD1. Per germline, CDR1 SGHRS and CDR2 YFSETQ. The CDR3 has 15 amino acids. Trimming at V came to 5 bases and at J to 4 bases, leaving 8 bases not matched to a gene. Combining the CDR3 with reference TRBV5-1 and TRBJ1-4 gives the whole variable domain KAGVTQTPRYLIKTRGQQVTLSCSPISGHRSVSWYQQTPGQGLQFLFEYFSETQRNKGNFPGRFSGRQFSNSRSEMNVSTLELGDSALYLCASSRQGGDNEKLFFGSGTQLSVL.